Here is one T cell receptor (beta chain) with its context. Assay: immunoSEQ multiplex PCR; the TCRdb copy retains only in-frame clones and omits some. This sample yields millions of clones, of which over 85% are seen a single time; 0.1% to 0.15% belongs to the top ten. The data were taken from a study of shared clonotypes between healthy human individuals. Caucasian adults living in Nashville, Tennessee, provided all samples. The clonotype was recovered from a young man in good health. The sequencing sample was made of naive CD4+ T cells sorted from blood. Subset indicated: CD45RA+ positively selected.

The CDR3 reads CAWNVGASGAYEQYF. CDR3 nucleotides: TGTGCCTGGAACGTGGGGGCCTCGGGGGCTTACGAGCAGTACTTC. The chain uses TRBV30 and TRBJ2-7, with D tentatively TRBD1 or TRBD2 (6 bases each). Germline CDR1 reads GTSNPN; CDR2 reads SVGIG (reference sequence). This CDR3 region has 15 residues. V was pared by 4 bases and J by 4 bases, with 20 bases between.